The rows below give T cell receptor beta chains drawn from one sample of a study of T cell repertoires in cytomegalovirus infection. Their recognized antigens are unknown. TCRdb re-called the reads with MiXCR, one entry per CDR3 protein. This sample has approximately 990,000 distinct CDR3 sequences, with less than 40% found just once. This material consisted of cultured CD8+ T cells from PBMCs, taken from culture after CMV antigen stimulation. Every receptor here comes from a human donor in good health (CMV status not recorded). Some clones in this sample may be carry-over from other donors' samples. CDR3s include the opening cysteine and the closing phenylalanine or tryptophan. The D gene is left open where the match is weak. Size values are once, few and many counts, or a class for expanded clones, and some rows have none.

j_call: TRBJ2-3
clone_size: -
v_call: TRBV7-9
d_call: -
cdr3_aa: CASSLDHHTQYF
cdr3_nt: TGTGCCAGCAGCTTAGACCATCATACGCAGTATTTT

j_call: TRBJ2-2
clone_size: few
v_call: TRBV6-6
d_call: -
cdr3_aa: CASGPAAGWVTGELFF
cdr3_nt: TGTGCCAGCGGGCCGGCGGCCGGATGGGTCACCGGGGAGCTGTTTTTT

j_call: TRBJ2-1
clone_size: -
v_call: TRBV11-2
d_call: -
cdr3_aa: CASSWPRKATGVFYNEQFF
cdr3_nt: TGTGCCAGCAGTTGGCCTCGGAAAGCAACGGGGGTTTTTTACAATGAGCAGTTCTTC

j_call: TRBJ1-2
clone_size: -
v_call: TRBV19
d_call: -
cdr3_aa: CASRGTGGYGYTF
cdr3_nt: TGTGCCAGTAGGGGGACCGGCGGCTATGGCTACACCTTC

j_call: TRBJ2-6
clone_size: -
v_call: TRBV9
d_call: -
cdr3_aa: CASSEGGGGANVLTF
cdr3_nt: TGTGCCAGCAGCGAGGGGGGCGGTGGGGCCAACGTCCTGACTTTC

j_call: TRBJ1-2
clone_size: -
v_call: TRBV7-8
d_call: -
cdr3_aa: CASSLETPGSYGYTF
cdr3_nt: TGTGCCAGCAGCTTAGAGACCCCAGGGTCCTATGGCTACACCTTC

j_call: TRBJ2-5
clone_size: -
v_call: TRBV6-2/TRBV6-3
d_call: -
cdr3_aa: CASSFPEETQYF
cdr3_nt: TGTGCCAGCAGTTTTCCCGAAGAGACCCAGTACTTC

j_call: TRBJ2-7
clone_size: -
v_call: TRBV7-3
d_call: TRBD1
cdr3_aa: CASSAPGQGYEQYF
cdr3_nt: TGTGCCAGCAGCGCTCCGGGACAGGGCTACGAGCAGTACTTC

j_call: TRBJ2-5
clone_size: few
v_call: TRBV6-2/TRBV6-3
d_call: -
cdr3_aa: CASSYSVPSETQYF
cdr3_nt: TGTGCCAGCAGTTACTCGGTGCCCTCGGAGACCCAGTACTTC

j_call: TRBJ2-2
clone_size: few
v_call: TRBV7-9
d_call: -
cdr3_aa: CASSSYQSRNTGELFF
cdr3_nt: TGTGCCAGCAGCAGCTACCAGAGCCGAAACACCGGGGAGCTGTTTTTT

j_call: TRBJ2-3
clone_size: many
v_call: TRBV7-2
d_call: -
cdr3_aa: CASSPNPRDTQYF
cdr3_nt: TGTGCCAGCAGCCCCAATCCTCGGGATACGCAGTATTTT

j_call: TRBJ2-7
clone_size: once
v_call: TRBV13
d_call: -
cdr3_aa: CASSLGGAHSYEQYF
cdr3_nt: TGTGCCAGCAGCTTAGGCGGGGCCCATTCCTACGAGCAGTACTTC

j_call: TRBJ2-1
clone_size: -
v_call: TRBV9
d_call: -
cdr3_aa: CASSARVTLSYNEQFF
cdr3_nt: TGTGCCAGCAGCGCACGCGTGACGCTCTCCTACAATGAGCAGTTCTTC

j_call: TRBJ2-1
clone_size: many
v_call: TRBV6-6
d_call: TRBD2
cdr3_aa: CASSGGANEQFF
cdr3_nt: TGTGCCAGCAGCGGGGGGGCTAATGAGCAGTTCTTC

j_call: TRBJ1-1
clone_size: few
v_call: TRBV7-2
d_call: -
cdr3_aa: CASSTSWGADEAFF
cdr3_nt: TGTGCCAGCAGCACGTCTTGGGGGGCCGATGAAGCTTTCTTT

j_call: TRBJ2-1
clone_size: -
v_call: TRBV12-5
d_call: -
cdr3_aa: CASAVQGPYNEQFF
cdr3_nt: TGTGCTAGTGCGGTTCAGGGCCCCTACAATGAGCAGTTCTTC

j_call: TRBJ2-7
clone_size: many
v_call: TRBV7-2
d_call: -
cdr3_aa: CASSPTTHEQYF
cdr3_nt: TGTGCCAGCAGCCCGACAACCCACGAGCAGTACTTC

j_call: TRBJ2-1
clone_size: few
v_call: TRBV11-2
d_call: TRBD2
cdr3_aa: CASSLTLAGAYNEQFF
cdr3_nt: TGTGCCAGCAGCTTAACCCTAGCGGGGGCCTACAATGAGCAGTTCTTC

j_call: TRBJ1-2
clone_size: -
v_call: TRBV12-3/TRBV12-4
d_call: -
cdr3_aa: CASSPPGLDYGYTF
cdr3_nt: TGTGCCAGCAGTCCTCCCGGGCTAGACTATGGCTACACCTTC

j_call: TRBJ2-1
clone_size: few
v_call: TRBV6-2/TRBV6-3
d_call: -
cdr3_aa: CASSYARASYNEQFF
cdr3_nt: TGTGCCAGCAGTTATGCCAGGGCCTCCTACAATGAGCAGTTCTTC

j_call: TRBJ1-1
clone_size: many
v_call: TRBV7-3
d_call: -
cdr3_aa: CASSTLGGTEAFF
cdr3_nt: TGTGCCAGCAGCACCCTGGGAGGAACTGAAGCTTTCTTT

j_call: TRBJ1-2
clone_size: few
v_call: TRBV14
d_call: -
cdr3_aa: CASSQELSILPVTMKGYTF
cdr3_nt: TGTGCCAGCAGCCAAGAGCTTTCAATACTCCCTGTAACTATGAAGGGCTACACCTTC